This record covers a single T cell receptor beta chain. This record comes from a study of metastatic and nonmetastatic thyroid tumors. Original analysis: The authors used CDR3 differences across clinicopathological groups to build a distant-metastasis classifier for papillary thyroid cancer. TCRdb re-processed the PCR reads through MiXCR. The authors' filters were not applied to this entry. Here the sample spans about 16,000 clones, 23% being singletons. Prior to thyroid surgery, none of the patients had received any treatment. The sequenced sample consisted of adjacent normal tissue. This sequence originates from a female donor with papillary thyroid cancer or a benign thyroid nodule (not recorded which). Some clones in this sample may be carry-over from other donors' samples.

Written as DNA, the CDR3 is TGCAGTGCTTCCCTAGGATCTACTGAAGCTTTCTTT. This encodes CSASLGSTEAFF. The V gene is TRBV20-1, the J gene TRBJ1-1, with no clear D. V gave up 5 bases and J gave up 5 bases, with 12 bases separating them. This CDR3 comprises 12 residues. From germline, CDR1 is DFQATT and CDR2 SNEGSKA (reference sequence).